This TCR beta chain was recovered during a study of naive and memory T cell subsets. The study, taken as a whole, reports: Between naive and memory subsets, TCR abundance power law exponents differed.

This clonotype has just a few counts. The antigen remains unidentified. V gave up 6 bases and J gave up 15 bases; unmatched junction bases: 11. The CDR3 length is 12 residues. The germline V gene encodes CDR1 MNHEY and CDR2 SVGEGT. The beta constant-region primer was an equimolar mix of two oligonucleotides covering TRBC1 and TRBC2. TCRdb reanalysed the UMI-ligation and nested PCR reads using MiXCR and keeps one entry per CDR3 protein. The sample has some 85,000 distinct CDR3 sequences, less than 15% seen once; the top ten hold around 0.9%. Separate alpha and beta amplification began at the second PCR step. Cells stained for CD3, CD4, CD8, CD45RA and CD27 were sorted into four subsets.

This chain links TRBV6-2 or TRBV6-3 with TRBJ1-5; 7 bases map to TRBD1. Sequencing was performed on central memory CD4+ T cells from blood. The receptor was isolated from a human donor in good health. In nucleotides, the CDR3 is TGTGCCAGCAGCAGGACAGGCGCGATTCCGCATTTT. This gives the protein CASSRTGAIPHF.